The next 7 T cell receptor beta chains were all read from a single sample in a study of T cell changes during pregnancy in multiple sclerosis. The table came from immunoSEQ multiplex PCR; TCRdb's copy has only in-frame clones and leaves some out. The profile shows tens of thousands of clones, about 91% of them singletons. The sequences come from peripheral blood, collected before pregnancy. The receptor source for this set is a female donor with multiple sclerosis, enrolled in a pregnancy study.

This chain links TRBV6-5 with TRBJ2-3; maybe TRBD2 (5 bases). The germline gives CDR1 MNHEY, CDR2 SVGAGI. V was trimmed by 6 bases and J by 2 bases, leaving 12 bases between them. The CDR3 totals 14 residues. The CDR3 nucleotides are TGTGCCAGCAGACTAGGACGGAACACAGATACGCAGTATTTT. Translation: CASRLGRNTDTQYF.

V gene TRBV10-3 combines with J gene TRBJ2-7, with a possible D match to TRBD2 (5 bases). The germline V and J ends were trimmed by 7 bases and 4 bases, with 20 bases remaining between them. Looked up from germline, CDR1 is ENHRY and CDR2 is SYGVKD. This CDR3 has 15 residues. Written as DNA, the CDR3 is TGTGCCATCATGAACGAGGGTACAGAATCATACGAGCAGTACTTC. Translated: CAIMNEGTESYEQYF.

The rearrangement joins TRBV27 to TRBJ1-1, with 9 bases that match TRBD1. This CDR3 contains 14 residues. The trim removed 2 bases at V and 6 bases at J, leaving 4 bases unmatched. CDR1 MNHEY and CDR2 SMNVEV come from the germline V gene (reference sequence). The CDR3 loop reads CASSLDRGFAEAFF. The CDR3 DNA is TGTGCCAGCAGTTTAGACAGGGGGTTCGCTGAAGCTTTCTTT.

The chain uses TRBV7-8 and TRBJ2-7; D gene unclear. The CDR3 totals 12 residues. Per the germline V gene, CDR1 is SGHVS and CDR2 is FQNEAQ. Trimming pared 5 bases from V and 0 bases from J, leaving 5 bases between. For the CDR3, the DNA is TGTGCCAGCAGCCCTAGCTCCTACGAGCAGTACTTC. This encodes CASSPSSYEQYF.

The J gene is TRBJ2-2, the V gene TRBV5-6, with TRBD1 matching 9 bases. CDR1 and CDR2 from the germline V gene are SGHDT and YYEEEE. CDR3 size: 17 residues. Losses at the gene ends were 2 bases for V and 4 bases for J; bases not matched to a gene: 9. The CDR3 is CASSFQDGTGTTGELFF. As DNA, the CDR3 is TGTGCCAGCAGCTTTCAAGACGGGACAGGGACCACCGGGGAGCTGTTTTTT.

The chain recombines TRBV29-1 with TRBJ1-2; D gene unclear. V lost 4 bases and J lost 0, with 12 bases in between. The CDR3 runs to 14 residues. Germline lookup yields CDR1 SQVTM and CDR2 ANQGSEA. Here the CDR3 DNA reads TGCAGCGTTGTTAGGAGGCAAGCTAACTATGGCTACACCTTC. It encodes CSVVRRQANYGYTF.

The rearrangement joins TRBV19 to TRBJ2-6; 7 positions match TRBD1. The germline V gene encodes CDR1 LNHDA and CDR2 SQIVND (reference sequence). CDR3 length: 15 amino acids. Trimming removed 4 bases from V and 2 bases from J; junction bases left unmatched: 2. The CDR3 sequence: CASSTQGAGANVLTF. As DNA, the CDR3 is TGTGCCAGTAGTACCCAGGGGGCTGGGGCCAACGTCCTGACTTTC.